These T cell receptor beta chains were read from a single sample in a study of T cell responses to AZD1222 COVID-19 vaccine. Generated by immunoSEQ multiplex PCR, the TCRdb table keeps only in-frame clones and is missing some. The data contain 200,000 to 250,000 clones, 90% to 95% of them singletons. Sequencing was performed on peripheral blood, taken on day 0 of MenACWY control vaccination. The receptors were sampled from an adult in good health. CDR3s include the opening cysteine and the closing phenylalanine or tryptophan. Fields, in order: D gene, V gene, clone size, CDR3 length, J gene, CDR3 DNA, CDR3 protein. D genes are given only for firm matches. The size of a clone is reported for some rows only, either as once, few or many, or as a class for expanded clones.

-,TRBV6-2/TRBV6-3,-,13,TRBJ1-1,TGTGCCAGCAGTTCCCCCATGAACACTGAAGCTTTCTTT,CASSSPMNTEAFF
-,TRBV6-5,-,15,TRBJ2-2,TGTGCCAGCAGGCGACAGGTGGCGGGCACCGGGGAGCTGTTTTTT,CASRRQVAGTGELFF
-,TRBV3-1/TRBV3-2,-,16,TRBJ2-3,TGTGCCAGCAGCCAAAGTTATCCTAGGAGCACAGATACGCAGTATTTT,CASSQSYPRSTDTQYF
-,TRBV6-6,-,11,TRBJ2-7,TGTGCCAGCAGTCACGCAGGGGAGCAGTACTTC,CASSHAGEQYF
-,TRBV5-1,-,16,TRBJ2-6,TGCGCCAGCAGCTTGGCCGTGGGGACCGGGGCCAACGTCCTGACTTTC,CASSLAVGTGANVLTF
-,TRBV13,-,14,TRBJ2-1,TGTGCCAGCAGCTTAGTATCACTCGGCAATGAGCAGTTCTTC,CASSLVSLGNEQFF
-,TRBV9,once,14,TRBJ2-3,TGTGCCAGCAGCGTAGCTCACCGAGGGGATACGCAGTATTTT,CASSVAHRGDTQYF
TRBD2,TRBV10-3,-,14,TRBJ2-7,TGTGCCATCCGAACCGGGACTAGTTCCTACGAGCAGTACTTC,CAIRTGTSSYEQYF
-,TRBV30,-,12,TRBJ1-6,TGTGCCTGGACCCCTAGGGCTTCACCCCTCCACTTT,CAWTPRASPLHF
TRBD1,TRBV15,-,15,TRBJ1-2,TGTGCCACCAGCAGCCCCGGGACAGGCCTCTATGGCTACACCTTC,CATSSPGTGLYGYTF
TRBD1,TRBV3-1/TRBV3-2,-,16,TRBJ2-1,TGTGCCAGCAGCCAAGACGGGACAGAAACCTACAATGAGCAGTTCTTC,CASSQDGTETYNEQFF
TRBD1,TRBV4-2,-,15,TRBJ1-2,TGTGCCAGCAGCCAAGCGTCGGCAGGGGGGTATGGCTACACCTTC,CASSQASAGGYGYTF
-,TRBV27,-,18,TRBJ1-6,TGTGCCAGCAGTTTCAGGACACGAACGAGCTCCTATAATTCACCCCTCCACTTT,CASSFRTRTSSYNSPLHF
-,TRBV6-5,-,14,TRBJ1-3,TGTGCCAGCATGACATTACGTTGGGGAAACACCATATATTTT,CASMTLRWGNTIYF
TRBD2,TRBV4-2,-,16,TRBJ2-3,TGTGCCAGCAGCCAAACTAGCGGGGGACGCACAGATACGCAGTATTTT,CASSQTSGGRTDTQYF
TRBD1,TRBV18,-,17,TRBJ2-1,TGTGCCAGCTCACCGTATCCAGACGGGACAGGGCTCCATGAGCAGTTCTTC,CASSPYPDGTGLHEQFF
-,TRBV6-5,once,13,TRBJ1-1,TGTGCCAGCAGTTACTCAGAGAACACTGAAGCTTTCTTT,CASSYSENTEAFF
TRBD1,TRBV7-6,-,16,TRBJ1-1,TGTGCCAGCAGCAACACAGGGGGCTTTCGTGCCACTGAAGCTTTCTTT,CASSNTGGFRATEAFF
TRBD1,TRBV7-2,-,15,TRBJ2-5,TGTGCCAGCAGACTCTCCGGGACAGGGGTGGAGACCCAGTACTTC,CASRLSGTGVETQYF
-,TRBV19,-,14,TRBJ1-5,TGTGCCAGTAGTACAATACAAAGCAATCAGCCCCAGCATTTT,CASSTIQSNQPQHF
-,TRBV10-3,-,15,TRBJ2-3,TGTGCCATCAGTTTCTCGACCGGGCCCGCAGATACGCAGTATTTT,CAISFSTGPADTQYF
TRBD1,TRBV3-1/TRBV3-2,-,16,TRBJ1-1,TGTGCCAGCAGCCCGGGACAGGGGGCGAGGTGGACTGAAGCTTTCTTT,CASSPGQGARWTEAFF
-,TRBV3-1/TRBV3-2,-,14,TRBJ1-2,TGTGCCAGCAGCCAAGGAAGGTTTAACTATGGCTACACCTTC,CASSQGRFNYGYTF
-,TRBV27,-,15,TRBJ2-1,TGTGCCAGCAGTTTAGGGCAGGGACGAATCTATGAGCAGTTCTTC,CASSLGQGRIYEQFF
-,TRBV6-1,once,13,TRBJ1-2,TGTGCCAGCAGTGAAATAATGAACTATGGCTACACCTTC,CASSEIMNYGYTF
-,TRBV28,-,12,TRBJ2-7,TGTGCCAGCAGTAAACCCCACTACGAGCAGTACTTC,CASSKPHYEQYF
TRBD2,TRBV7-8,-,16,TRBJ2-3,TGTGCCAGCAGTTCCCGAGCGGGGGGGCAGACAGATACGCAGTATTTT,CASSSRAGGQTDTQYF
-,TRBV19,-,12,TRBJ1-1,TGTGCCAGTAGTTCGACACCCACTGAAGCTTTCTTT,CASSSTPTEAFF
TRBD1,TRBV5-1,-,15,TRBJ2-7,TGCGCCAGCAGCCAGACAGGGGGCGCTCTTCACGAGCAGTACTTC,CASSQTGGALHEQYF
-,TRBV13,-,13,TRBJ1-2,TGTGCCAGCAGCTTTACAGGGAACTATGGCTACACCTTC,CASSFTGNYGYTF
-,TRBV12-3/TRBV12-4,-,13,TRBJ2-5,TGTGCCAGCAGTAGTGAAATGCAAGAGACCCAGTACTTC,CASSSEMQETQYF
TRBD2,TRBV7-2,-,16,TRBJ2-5,TGTGCCAGCAGCTCCCCTAGCGGGGGAATCCAAGAGACCCAGTACTTC,CASSSPSGGIQETQYF
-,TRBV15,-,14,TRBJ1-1,TGTGCCACCAGCAGAGATAATCGGCAGGGCTTGGCTTTCTTT,CATSRDNRQGLAFF
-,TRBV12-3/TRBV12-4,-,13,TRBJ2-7,TGTGCCAGCAGTTTCGGGCTGAGAGACGAGCAGTACTTC,CASSFGLRDEQYF
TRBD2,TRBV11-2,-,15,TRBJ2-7,TGTGCCAGCAGCTTAGGGGTAGCGGGGGGGGGAGAGCAGTACTTC,CASSLGVAGGGEQYF
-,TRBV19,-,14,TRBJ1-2,TGTGCCAGTTCCTTGGGGACACGCAACTATGGCTACACCTTC,CASSLGTRNYGYTF
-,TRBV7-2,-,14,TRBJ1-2,TGTGCCAGCAGCAACCCAGTAGGGATCATCGGCTACACCTTC,CASSNPVGIIGYTF
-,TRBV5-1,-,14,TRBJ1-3,TGCGCCAGCAGCTTGACTGTCTCTGGAAACACCATATATTTT,CASSLTVSGNTIYF
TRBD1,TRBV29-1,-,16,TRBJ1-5,TGCAGCGTTGGCCCGGACAGGGTCTTTCCTTCTCAGCCCCAGCATTTT,CSVGPDRVFPSQPQHF
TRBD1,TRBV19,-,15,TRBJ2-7,TGTGCCAGTACCCCGGGGACAGGGGGCAGCTACGAGCAGTACTTC,CASTPGTGGSYEQYF
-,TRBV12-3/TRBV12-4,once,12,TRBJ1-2,TGTGCCAGCAGTGACCAGGGGCCGGGATACACCTTC,CASSDQGPGYTF
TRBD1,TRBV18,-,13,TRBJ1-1,TGTGCCAGCTCACTAGGACAGGGGACTGAAGCTTTCTTT,CASSLGQGTEAFF
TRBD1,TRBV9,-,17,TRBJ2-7,TGTGCCAGCAGCCCCCGGACAGGGGTTTTGAGCTCCTACGAGCAGTACTTC,CASSPRTGVLSSYEQYF